A single count supports the clone carrying this T cell receptor (beta chain). As yet, its antigen is unknown. CDR1 KGHSH and CDR2 LQKENI come from the germline V gene. This CDR3 spans 15 amino acids. Losses at the gene ends were 6 bases for V and 2 bases for J; bases not matched to a gene: 7. Here immunoSEQ multiplex PCR was the method, and the copy in TCRdb shows in-frame clones only, minus some. Among approximately 450,000 clones listed, 80% to 95% were seen once. The source of the sample is a study of Ad26.COV2.S vaccination and SARS-CoV-2 variants. Across the whole study: The authors gave Ad26.COV2.S intramuscularly, either once or twice 56 days apart.

Treatment noted: around 19 received Ad26.COV2.S at low or high dose, single or two shots; 5 received placebo; per-sample allocation not given. Day 63 after the first injection of vaccine or placebo was the sampling time. The sample came from a Boston adult aged 18-55 years. Study-level results: Vaccinated individuals (as opposed to placebo recipients) had higher spike-specific TCR breadth.

This sample comprised peripheral blood, obtained in a trial of Ad26.COV2.S vaccine versus placebo. The receptor was isolated from a person between 18 and 59 years old who received the Ad26.COV2.S COVID-19 vaccine or a placebo. V usage is TRBV18 and J usage is TRBJ2-1, with 7 nucleotides matching TRBD1. CDR3 nucleotide sequence: TGTGCCAGCTCCCCTGGACAGGAAACCTACAATGAGCAGTTCTTC. Translated: CASSPGQETYNEQFF. The full variable domain, in which reference TRBV18 and TRBJ2-1 provide the parts outside the CDR3, is NAGVMQNPRHLVRRRGQEARLRCSPMKGHSHVYWYRQLPEEGLKFMVYLQKENIIDESGMPKERFSAEFPKEGPSILRIQQVVRGDSAAYFCASSPGQETYNEQFFGPGTRLTVL.